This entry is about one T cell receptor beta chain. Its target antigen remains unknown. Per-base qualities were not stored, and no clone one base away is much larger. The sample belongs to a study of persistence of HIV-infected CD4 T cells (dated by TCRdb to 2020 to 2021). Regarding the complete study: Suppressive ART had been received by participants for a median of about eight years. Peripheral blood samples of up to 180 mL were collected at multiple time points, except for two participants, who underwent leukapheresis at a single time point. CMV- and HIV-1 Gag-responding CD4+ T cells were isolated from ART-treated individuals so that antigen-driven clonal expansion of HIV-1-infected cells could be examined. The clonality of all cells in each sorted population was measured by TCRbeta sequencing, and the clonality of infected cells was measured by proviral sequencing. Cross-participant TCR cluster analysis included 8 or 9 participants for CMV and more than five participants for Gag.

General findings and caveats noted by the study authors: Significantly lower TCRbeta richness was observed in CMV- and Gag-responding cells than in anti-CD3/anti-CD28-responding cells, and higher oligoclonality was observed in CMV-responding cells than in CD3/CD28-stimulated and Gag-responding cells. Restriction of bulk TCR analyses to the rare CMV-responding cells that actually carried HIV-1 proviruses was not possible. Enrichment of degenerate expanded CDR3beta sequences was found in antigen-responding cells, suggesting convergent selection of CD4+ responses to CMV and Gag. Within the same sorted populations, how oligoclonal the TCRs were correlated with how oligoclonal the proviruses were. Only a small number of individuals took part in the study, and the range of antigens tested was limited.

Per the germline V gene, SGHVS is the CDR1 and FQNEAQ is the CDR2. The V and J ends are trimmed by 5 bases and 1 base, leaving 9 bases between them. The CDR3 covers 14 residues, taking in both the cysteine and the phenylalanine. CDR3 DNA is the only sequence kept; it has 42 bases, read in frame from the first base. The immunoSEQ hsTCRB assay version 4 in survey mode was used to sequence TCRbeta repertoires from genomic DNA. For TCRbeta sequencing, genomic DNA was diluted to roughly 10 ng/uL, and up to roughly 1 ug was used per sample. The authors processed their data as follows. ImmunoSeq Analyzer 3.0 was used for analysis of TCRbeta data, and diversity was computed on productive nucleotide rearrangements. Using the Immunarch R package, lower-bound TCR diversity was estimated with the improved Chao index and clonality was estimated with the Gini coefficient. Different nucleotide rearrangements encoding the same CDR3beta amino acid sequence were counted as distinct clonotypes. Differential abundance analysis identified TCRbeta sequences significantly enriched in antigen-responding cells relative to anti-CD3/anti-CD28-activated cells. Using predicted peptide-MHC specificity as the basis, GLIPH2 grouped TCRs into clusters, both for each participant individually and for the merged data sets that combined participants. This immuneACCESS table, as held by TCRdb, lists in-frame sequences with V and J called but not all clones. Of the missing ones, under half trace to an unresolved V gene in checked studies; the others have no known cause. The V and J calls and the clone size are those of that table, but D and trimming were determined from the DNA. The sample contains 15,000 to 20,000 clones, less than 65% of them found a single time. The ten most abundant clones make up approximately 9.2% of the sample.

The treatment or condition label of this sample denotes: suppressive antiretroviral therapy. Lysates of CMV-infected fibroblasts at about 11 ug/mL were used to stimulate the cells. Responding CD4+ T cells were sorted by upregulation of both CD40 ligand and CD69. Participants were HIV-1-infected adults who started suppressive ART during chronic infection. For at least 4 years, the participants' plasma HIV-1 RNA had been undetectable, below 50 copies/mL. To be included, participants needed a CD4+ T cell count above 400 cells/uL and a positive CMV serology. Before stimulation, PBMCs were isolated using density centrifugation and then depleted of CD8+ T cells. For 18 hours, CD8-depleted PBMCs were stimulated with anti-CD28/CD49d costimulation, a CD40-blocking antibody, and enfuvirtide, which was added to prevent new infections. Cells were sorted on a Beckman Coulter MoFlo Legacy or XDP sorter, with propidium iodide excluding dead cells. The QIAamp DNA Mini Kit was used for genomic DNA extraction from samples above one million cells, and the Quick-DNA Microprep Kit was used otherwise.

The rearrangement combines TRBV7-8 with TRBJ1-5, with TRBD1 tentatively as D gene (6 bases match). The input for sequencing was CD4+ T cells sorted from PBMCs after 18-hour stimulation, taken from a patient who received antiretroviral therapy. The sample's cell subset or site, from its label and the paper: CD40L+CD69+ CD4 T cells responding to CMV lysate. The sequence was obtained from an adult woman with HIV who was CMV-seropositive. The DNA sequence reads TGTGCCAGCAGCCAGGACAGCAGCAATCAGCCCCAGCATTTT. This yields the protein CASSQDSSNQPQHF.